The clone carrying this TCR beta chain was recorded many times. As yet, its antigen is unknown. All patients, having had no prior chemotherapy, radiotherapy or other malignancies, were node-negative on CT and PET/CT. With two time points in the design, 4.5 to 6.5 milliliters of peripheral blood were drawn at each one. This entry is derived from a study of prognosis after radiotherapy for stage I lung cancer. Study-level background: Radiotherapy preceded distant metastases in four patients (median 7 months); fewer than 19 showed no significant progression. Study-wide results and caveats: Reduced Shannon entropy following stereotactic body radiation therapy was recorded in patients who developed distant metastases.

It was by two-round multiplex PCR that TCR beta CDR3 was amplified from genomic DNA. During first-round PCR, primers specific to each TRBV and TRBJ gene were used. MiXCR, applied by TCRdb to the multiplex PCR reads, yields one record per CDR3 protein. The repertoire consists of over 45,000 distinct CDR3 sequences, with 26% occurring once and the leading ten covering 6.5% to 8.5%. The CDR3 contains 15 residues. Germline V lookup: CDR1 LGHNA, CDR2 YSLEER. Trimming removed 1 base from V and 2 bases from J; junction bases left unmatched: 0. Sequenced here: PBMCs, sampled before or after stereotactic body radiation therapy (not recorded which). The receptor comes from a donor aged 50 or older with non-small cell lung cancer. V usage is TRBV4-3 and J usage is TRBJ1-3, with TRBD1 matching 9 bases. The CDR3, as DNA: TGCGCCAGCAGCCAAGGGGACAGGGCTGGAAACACCATATATTTT. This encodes CASSQGDRAGNTIYF.